The source of this T cell receptor beta chain is a study of human T cells and chemical hapten exposure. On the study more broadly: A 2 cm by 2 cm inner upper arm patch received 2% DPC for sensitization. Per-sample TCR yields varied mainly from small pooled library volume differences.

Ten or more counts support this clonotype. The CDR3 spans 14 residues. The ends lost 6 bases at V and 9 bases at J; junction bases unmatched: 4. Germline CDR1 is SNHLY and CDR2 is FYNNEI. Documented time point: patch test 2, 6 weeks after DPC sensitization. Treatment denoted: therapeutic diphenylcyclopropenone sensitization with weekly scalp DPC. Those who donated were patients with alopecia, 18 to 70 years of age, and suitable for DPC. Unique molecular identifiers were attached to individual cDNA molecules within the library. TCRdb recomputed calls from the RACE reads with MiXCR, one row per CDR3 protein. Of 89,000 or so distinct CDR3 sequences listed, about 6.6% were seen once; the top ten hold 1.3%.

The source of this sequence is a woman in her 30s with alopecia areata. Some clones in this sample may be carry-over from other donors' samples. The rearrangement joins TRBV2 to TRBJ2-1; the match to TRBD2 covers 14 bases. The sample was whole blood, taken in connection with sensitization to the hapten diphenylcyclopropenone (DPC). The CDR3 reads CASRGTSGGGEQFF. The CDR3 DNA follows: TGTGCCAGCAGGGGGACTAGCGGGGGTGGTGAGCAGTTCTTC.